Listed below are T cell receptor beta chains from one sample, sequenced in a study of blood T cell repertoires in COVID-19. Libraries were prepared by immunoSEQ multiplex PCR; TCRdb keeps only in-frame clonotypes and omits some of them. The sample carries 220,000 or so clones, 82% recorded once. The sample comprised peripheral blood. These receptors were collected from an elderly woman with acute or convalescent COVID-19. Both conserved end residues are part of each CDR3. The D gene is left open where the match is weak. Some rows have no size entry. The others give once, few or many, or a class for an expanded clone.

j_gene: TRBJ2-7
d_gene: TRBD1
abundance: NA
v_gene: TRBV6-5
CDR3nt: TGTGCCAGCGACCTCGCCGGGACAGGCTCCTACGAGCAGTACTTC
CDR3aa: CASDLAGTGSYEQYF

j_gene: TRBJ1-3
d_gene: NA
abundance: NA
v_gene: TRBV5-1
CDR3nt: TGCGCCAGCAGCGCTGTACAGGGAATAGTGGGAAACACCATATATTTT
CDR3aa: CASSAVQGIVGNTIYF

j_gene: TRBJ1-5
d_gene: NA
abundance: NA
v_gene: TRBV5-4
CDR3nt: TGTGCCAGCAGCCCGGGCGACCCAGGGGGCAATCAGCCCCAGCATTTT
CDR3aa: CASSPGDPGGNQPQHF

j_gene: TRBJ2-7
d_gene: NA
abundance: NA
v_gene: TRBV3-1/TRBV3-2
CDR3nt: TGTGCCAGCAGCCCAGGGGTAGGCGAGCAGTACTTC
CDR3aa: CASSPGVGEQYF

j_gene: TRBJ2-1
d_gene: NA
abundance: NA
v_gene: TRBV7-8
CDR3nt: TGTGCCAGCAGCGAAACGGCAGGGGGGTACAATGAGCAGTTCTTC
CDR3aa: CASSETAGGYNEQFF

j_gene: TRBJ2-6
d_gene: NA
abundance: NA
v_gene: TRBV19
CDR3nt: TGTGCCAGTAGTATAGTTTCGGGTTCTGGGGCCAACGTCCTGACTTTC
CDR3aa: CASSIVSGSGANVLTF

j_gene: TRBJ2-1
d_gene: TRBD2
abundance: NA
v_gene: TRBV15
CDR3nt: TGTGCCACCAGCAGAGGATCGGGAGGCAATGAGCAGTTCTTC
CDR3aa: CATSRGSGGNEQFF

j_gene: TRBJ2-3
d_gene: TRBD2
abundance: NA
v_gene: TRBV4-3
CDR3nt: TGCGCCAGCAGCCAAGATCTAGCCTCCGGGAGGGATACGCAGTATTTT
CDR3aa: CASSQDLASGRDTQYF

j_gene: TRBJ1-1
d_gene: TRBD1
abundance: NA
v_gene: TRBV19
CDR3nt: TGTGCCAGTACCAATATAGGGGGCTCCACTGAAGCTTTCTTT
CDR3aa: CASTNIGGSTEAFF

j_gene: TRBJ2-6
d_gene: NA
abundance: once
v_gene: TRBV4-3
CDR3nt: TGCGCCAGCAGCCAAGATTTAGGGGGGGTTGTTGGGGCCAACGTCCTGACTTTC
CDR3aa: CASSQDLGGVVGANVLTF

j_gene: TRBJ2-3
d_gene: TRBD2
abundance: NA
v_gene: TRBV12-5
CDR3nt: TGTGCTAGTGGTCCCGGGGGGAGCACAGATACGCAGTATTTT
CDR3aa: CASGPGGSTDTQYF

j_gene: TRBJ2-1
d_gene: TRBD2
abundance: few
v_gene: TRBV6-2/TRBV6-3
CDR3nt: TGTGCCAGCAGTTACTGGGGACTAGCGGGAGGTATCGGAAATGAGCAGTTCTTC
CDR3aa: CASSYWGLAGGIGNEQFF

j_gene: TRBJ1-1
d_gene: NA
abundance: NA
v_gene: TRBV18
CDR3nt: TGTGCCAGCTCACCACCGGGAGGGGTGGTCACTGAAGCTTTCTTT
CDR3aa: CASSPPGGVVTEAFF

j_gene: TRBJ2-5
d_gene: TRBD2
abundance: once
v_gene: TRBV6-2/TRBV6-3
CDR3nt: TGTGCCAGCAGTTACGAGCGGGGGGCTCCATACTTC
CDR3aa: CASSYERGAPYF

j_gene: TRBJ2-7
d_gene: NA
abundance: NA
v_gene: TRBV6-5
CDR3nt: TGTGCCAGCAGGCTTCCGGGAAAGGAGCAGTACTTC
CDR3aa: CASRLPGKEQYF

j_gene: TRBJ1-3
d_gene: TRBD1
abundance: NA
v_gene: TRBV28
CDR3nt: TGTGCCACCACCCCGCCGGGGACAGGGTTTGGAAACACCATATATTTT
CDR3aa: CATTPPGTGFGNTIYF

j_gene: TRBJ2-3
d_gene: NA
abundance: NA
v_gene: TRBV6-6
CDR3nt: TGTGCCAGCAGCGATAGCGGAGCTCGCACAGATACGCAGTATTTT
CDR3aa: CASSDSGARTDTQYF

j_gene: TRBJ1-1
d_gene: TRBD1
abundance: NA
v_gene: TRBV4-2
CDR3nt: TGTGCCAGCAGCCTTCCCGGGACAGGGTTCATGAACACTGAAGCTTTCTTT
CDR3aa: CASSLPGTGFMNTEAFF

j_gene: TRBJ2-2
d_gene: NA
abundance: NA
v_gene: TRBV24-1
CDR3nt: TGTGCCACCAGTGATTTAACAGGGTCTGGGACCGGGGAGCTGTTTTTT
CDR3aa: CATSDLTGSGTGELFF

j_gene: TRBJ2-7
d_gene: NA
abundance: NA
v_gene: TRBV2
CDR3nt: TGTGCCAGCAGAAGGGGCTACGAGCAGTACTTC
CDR3aa: CASRRGYEQYF

j_gene: TRBJ2-3
d_gene: TRBD2
abundance: NA
v_gene: TRBV5-4
CDR3nt: TGTGCCAGCAGCTTGAGCCTAGCGGGAGGTGATACGCAGTATTTT
CDR3aa: CASSLSLAGGDTQYF

j_gene: TRBJ1-2
d_gene: NA
abundance: NA
v_gene: TRBV15
CDR3nt: TGTGCCACCAGCAGAGATCGGGTCTATGGCTACACCTTC
CDR3aa: CATSRDRVYGYTF

j_gene: TRBJ2-7
d_gene: NA
abundance: NA
v_gene: TRBV14
CDR3nt: TGTGCCAGCAGCCAGCAGTACGAGCAGTACTTC
CDR3aa: CASSQQYEQYF

j_gene: TRBJ1-2
d_gene: TRBD1
abundance: once
v_gene: TRBV5-1
CDR3nt: TGCGCCAGCAGCCCCAAAACGGGACAGTTAACGGATGGTAATGGCTACACCTTC
CDR3aa: CASSPKTGQLTDGNGYTF

j_gene: TRBJ2-1
d_gene: TRBD1
abundance: NA
v_gene: TRBV5-1
CDR3nt: TGCGCCAGCCGCGTTACAGGGGTGCGCTACAATGAGCAGTTCTTC
CDR3aa: CASRVTGVRYNEQFF

j_gene: TRBJ1-2
d_gene: NA
abundance: NA
v_gene: TRBV5-6
CDR3nt: TGTGCCAGCAGCCTGGGGCGGCAATATGGCTACACCTTC
CDR3aa: CASSLGRQYGYTF

j_gene: TRBJ1-2
d_gene: NA
abundance: NA
v_gene: TRBV28
CDR3nt: TGTGCCAGCGAAGCAGGAGGCTACACCTTC
CDR3aa: CASEAGGYTF

j_gene: TRBJ2-2
d_gene: NA
abundance: NA
v_gene: TRBV5-1
CDR3nt: TGCGCCAGCAGCTTAATTGAGACTGGGTCCGGGGAGCTGTTTTTT
CDR3aa: CASSLIETGSGELFF

j_gene: TRBJ2-7
d_gene: TRBD1
abundance: NA
v_gene: TRBV7-2
CDR3nt: TGTGCCAGCAGACGAGACAGGGACAACTCCTACGAGCAGTACTTC
CDR3aa: CASRRDRDNSYEQYF

j_gene: TRBJ2-7
d_gene: NA
abundance: few
v_gene: TRBV12-3/TRBV12-4
CDR3nt: TGTGCCAGCAGTTTAGGCCAGAACTACGAGCAGTACTTC
CDR3aa: CASSLGQNYEQYF

j_gene: TRBJ2-3
d_gene: NA
abundance: NA
v_gene: TRBV3-1/TRBV3-2
CDR3nt: TGTGCCAGCAGCCAAAACAGGGCAGATACGCAGTATTTT
CDR3aa: CASSQNRADTQYF

j_gene: TRBJ1-6
d_gene: TRBD1
abundance: once
v_gene: TRBV30
CDR3nt: TGTGCCTGGAGTGCAACAGGGGGGAATTCACCCCTCCACTTT
CDR3aa: CAWSATGGNSPLHF

j_gene: TRBJ1-4
d_gene: NA
abundance: few
v_gene: TRBV6-5
CDR3nt: TGTGCCAGCAGATCTAGCGGCAGAGCTGAAAAACTGTTTTTT
CDR3aa: CASRSSGRAEKLFF

j_gene: TRBJ2-1
d_gene: TRBD2
abundance: NA
v_gene: TRBV19
CDR3nt: TGTGCCAGTAGTATAGGGACTAGCGGGGTGTACAATGAGCAGTTCTTC
CDR3aa: CASSIGTSGVYNEQFF

j_gene: TRBJ1-3
d_gene: TRBD1
abundance: NA
v_gene: TRBV18
CDR3nt: TGTGCCAGCTCACGTACGGGACAGGGAAGGGAACCCTCTGGAAACACCATATATTTT
CDR3aa: CASSRTGQGREPSGNTIYF

j_gene: TRBJ2-4
d_gene: TRBD2
abundance: NA
v_gene: TRBV14
CDR3nt: TGTGCCAGCAGCCAAGGGCCTAGCGGGGGGGAGTACATTCAGTACTTC
CDR3aa: CASSQGPSGGEYIQYF

j_gene: TRBJ2-2
d_gene: TRBD1
abundance: once
v_gene: TRBV14
CDR3nt: TGTGCCAGCACGGAACAGGGGGAAGTGGACACCGGGGAGCTGTTTTTT
CDR3aa: CASTEQGEVDTGELFF

j_gene: TRBJ2-2
d_gene: NA
abundance: NA
v_gene: TRBV7-7
CDR3nt: TGTGCCAGCAGTCGAGAACCCGCCGGGGAGCTGTTTTTT
CDR3aa: CASSREPAGELFF

j_gene: TRBJ1-3
d_gene: TRBD1
abundance: NA
v_gene: TRBV6-5
CDR3nt: TGTGCCAGCAGTATGGACAGGGGGCTTGGAAACACCATATATTTT
CDR3aa: CASSMDRGLGNTIYF

j_gene: TRBJ1-2
d_gene: NA
abundance: NA
v_gene: TRBV7-3
CDR3nt: TGTGCCAGCAGCTTACACAGGGTTCGTGGCTATGGCTACACCTTC
CDR3aa: CASSLHRVRGYGYTF

j_gene: TRBJ2-7
d_gene: NA
abundance: NA
v_gene: TRBV24-1
CDR3nt: TGTGCCACCAGTGATACGGAGGGGCCGAACTACGAGCAGTACTTC
CDR3aa: CATSDTEGPNYEQYF

j_gene: TRBJ2-1
d_gene: TRBD2
abundance: NA
v_gene: TRBV28
CDR3nt: TGTGCCAGCCGGGCCGAGGGAGGGCCTGAAAATGAGCAGTTCTTC
CDR3aa: CASRAEGGPENEQFF

j_gene: TRBJ2-1
d_gene: NA
abundance: NA
v_gene: TRBV15
CDR3nt: TGTGCCACCAGCAGAGCAGGGGCCGGGAATGAGCAGTTCTTC
CDR3aa: CATSRAGAGNEQFF

j_gene: TRBJ2-3
d_gene: TRBD1
abundance: NA
v_gene: TRBV7-2
CDR3nt: TGTGCCAGCAGCTTAGTCGGGGACAGGGAGTTCACGCAGTATTTT
CDR3aa: CASSLVGDREFTQYF

j_gene: TRBJ1-2
d_gene: NA
abundance: NA
v_gene: TRBV5-1
CDR3nt: TGCGCCAGCAGCTTGGACAGACCTAACTATGGCTACACCTTC
CDR3aa: CASSLDRPNYGYTF

j_gene: TRBJ1-3
d_gene: NA
abundance: NA
v_gene: TRBV29-1
CDR3nt: TGCAGCGCGAGGGAGGGGGACACCATATATTTT
CDR3aa: CSAREGDTIYF

j_gene: TRBJ2-3
d_gene: TRBD2
abundance: NA
v_gene: TRBV4-3
CDR3nt: TGCGCCAGCAGCCAAGATACTATCAGCGGGGGGGCCTTTAACACAGATACGCAGTATTTT
CDR3aa: CASSQDTISGGAFNTDTQYF

j_gene: TRBJ1-5
d_gene: NA
abundance: NA
v_gene: TRBV19
CDR3nt: TGTGCCAGTAGTATTAGTCATGGTCGGGACATCAGGCATTTT
CDR3aa: CASSISHGRDIRHF

j_gene: TRBJ1-1
d_gene: NA
abundance: NA
v_gene: TRBV21-1
CDR3nt: TGTGCCAGCAGCCAAAGGGACAGGGGGTACCGCATAACGTCGAACACTGAAGCTTTCTTT
CDR3aa: CASSQRDRGYRITSNTEAFF